The rows below give T cell receptor beta chains drawn from one sample of a study of T cells after posttransplantation cyclophosphamide. The method was immunoSEQ multiplex PCR; TCRdb's version includes in-frame clones alone and lacks a portion of them. The specimen gives more than 7,000 clones without singletons; the ten biggest hold approximately 4%. Sample: PBMCs, taken around 350 days after allogeneic stem cell transplant with posttransplant cyclophosphamide. Receptors originate from a male patient aged 50 to 59 who received an allogeneic stem cell transplant from a related donor and was CMV-positive. T cells may partly derive from the graft donor. Each CDR3 is given with its conserved first and last residue. The D gene is left open where the match is weak. Expanded clones are given a class, and other clones once, few, many or no size at all.

d_call	clone_size	v_call	j_call	cdr3_aa	cdr3_nt
NA	many	TRBV9	TRBJ2-2	CASSVRVTGELFF	TGTGCCAGCAGCGTTCGGGTCACCGGGGAGCTGTTTTTT
NA	medium-sized	TRBV11-2	TRBJ2-7	CASSAPWGRGFYEQYF	TGTGCCAGCAGCGCCCCCTGGGGCAGGGGATTCTACGAGCAGTACTTC
NA	many	TRBV9	TRBJ2-1	CASSVAGLTYNEQFF	TGTGCCAGCAGCGTAGCGGGACTCACCTACAATGAGCAGTTCTTC
NA	many	TRBV13	TRBJ1-3	CASSGSYGNTIYF	TGTGCCAGCAGCGGCAGTTACGGAAACACCATATATTTT
NA	many	TRBV27	TRBJ1-2	CASTPSGRDHGYTF	TGTGCCAGCACCCCCTCCGGGAGGGATCATGGCTACACCTTC
TRBD1	many	TRBV15	TRBJ2-7	CATSRVTGVEQYF	TGTGCCACCAGCAGAGTGACAGGGGTCGAGCAGTACTTC
TRBD2	NA	TRBV11-3	TRBJ2-7	CASSWRGTYEQYF	TGTGCCAGCAGCTGGCGGGGGACCTACGAGCAGTACTTC
NA	many	TRBV5-1	TRBJ1-1	CASSWGGGLDTEAFF	TGCGCCAGCAGCTGGGGGGGAGGGCTTGACACTGAAGCTTTCTTT
NA	medium-sized	TRBV10-3	TRBJ1-4	CAISGTTGNEKLFF	TGTGCCATCAGTGGGACAACCGGGAATGAAAAACTGTTTTTT
NA	NA	TRBV5-1	TRBJ1-6	CASSPGGPGPLHF	TGCGCCAGCAGCCCCGGGGGGCCGGGACCCCTCCACTTT
NA	many	TRBV16	TRBJ1-5	CASSQSSQPQHF	TGTGCCAGCAGCCAAAGTAGTCAGCCCCAGCATTTT
TRBD1	many	TRBV18	TRBJ1-1	CASSQSTGGGNTEAFF	TGTGCCAGCTCACAATCGACAGGGGGCGGGAACACTGAAGCTTTCTTT
TRBD2	many	TRBV28	TRBJ2-5	CASSPSGGAGETQYF	TGTGCCAGCAGTCCGAGCGGGGGGGCCGGAGAGACCCAGTACTTC
NA	many	TRBV10-3	TRBJ1-4	CATQGQGTNEKLFF	TGTGCCACCCAGGGGCAAGGGACTAATGAAAAACTGTTTTTT
NA	many	TRBV12-5	TRBJ2-2	CASGKRNTGELFF	TGTGCTAGTGGAAAGAGGAACACCGGGGAGCTGTTTTTT
TRBD1	many	TRBV7-7	TRBJ2-7	CASSRVEGGRDEQYF	TGTGCCAGCAGCCGGGTGGAAGGGGGCAGAGACGAGCAGTACTTC
NA	medium-sized	TRBV7-6	TRBJ1-5	CASSLAEGQPQHF	TGTGCCAGCAGCTTAGCCGAGGGTCAGCCCCAGCATTTT
TRBD1	many	TRBV5-8	TRBJ1-5	CASSLDRVHQPQHF	TGTGCCAGCAGCCTGGACAGGGTCCATCAGCCCCAGCATTTT
TRBD1	many	TRBV19	TRBJ1-2	CASSISGQGVINYGYTF	TGTGCCAGTAGTATTTCGGGACAGGGGGTTATAAACTATGGCTACACCTTC
NA	medium-sized	TRBV7-9	TRBJ2-3	CASSPGGGRTDTQYF	TGTGCCAGCAGCCCTGGGGGCGGGAGAACAGATACGCAGTATTTT
NA	many	TRBV5-1	TRBJ2-5	CASSLTGSETQYF	TGCGCCAGCAGCTTGACGGGGTCGGAGACCCAGTACTTC
TRBD2	many	TRBV6-1	TRBJ2-1	CASTPRTSGANEQFF	TGTGCCAGCACCCCTAGGACTAGCGGGGCCAATGAGCAGTTCTTC
NA	many	TRBV7-2	TRBJ1-2	CASSLGRTQDYSYGYTF	TGTGCCAGCAGCTTAGGTCGGACACAAGATTATTCCTATGGCTACACCTTC
TRBD1	many	TRBV30	TRBJ1-1	CAWNYGQGTEAFF	TGTGCCTGGAATTACGGACAGGGCACTGAAGCTTTCTTT
TRBD2	many	TRBV4-1	TRBJ2-1	CASSQPRLAGGNNEQFF	TGCGCCAGCAGCCAACCAAGACTAGCGGGGGGGAACAATGAGCAGTTCTTC
NA	many	TRBV28	TRBJ2-3	CASSFLSSTDTQYF	TGTGCCAGCAGTTTCCTATCAAGCACAGATACGCAGTATTTT
NA	many	TRBV7-9	TRBJ1-4	CASSLVNGNEKLFF	TGTGCCAGCAGCTTAGTTAACGGTAATGAAAAACTGTTTTTT
NA	many	TRBV11-2	TRBJ1-1	CASSFSEGTEAFF	TGTGCCAGCAGCTTCTCGGAGGGCACTGAAGCTTTCTTT
TRBD2	many	TRBV5-1	TRBJ2-3	CASTGGETQYF	TGCGCCAGCACGGGGGGGGAGACGCAGTATTTT
NA	few	TRBV27	TRBJ2-5	CASSLLAELPQETQYF	TGTGCCAGCAGTTTATTAGCGGAACTACCACAAGAGACCCAGTACTTC
TRBD2	many	TRBV7-9	TRBJ2-7	CASSSGLAGAIGEQYF	TGTGCCAGCAGCTCGGGACTAGCGGGAGCGATAGGCGAGCAGTACTTC
NA	many	TRBV19	TRBJ1-1	CATSGRTNTEAFF	TGTGCCACCTCAGGGCGAACGAACACTGAAGCTTTCTTT
TRBD1	medium-sized	TRBV27	TRBJ1-4	CASSAWDRRNEKLFF	TGTGCCAGCAGTGCCTGGGACAGGAGGAATGAAAAACTGTTTTTT
NA	many	TRBV6-6	TRBJ2-3	CASTLGQSSLTDTQYF	TGTGCCAGCACCCTTGGACAGAGCTCGCTCACAGATACGCAGTATTTT
NA	many	TRBV13	TRBJ2-5	CASSFNSGLYQETQYF	TGTGCCAGCAGCTTCAACAGCGGGTTGTACCAAGAGACCCAGTACTTC
TRBD2	many	TRBV5-1	TRBJ2-5	CASSDALTSGSQTQYF	TGCGCCAGCAGTGACGCTCTTACTAGCGGGAGCCAGACCCAGTACTTC
NA	medium-sized	TRBV5-5	TRBJ2-6	CASSLRGANVLTF	TGTGCCAGCAGCTTGCGTGGGGCCAACGTCCTGACTTTC
NA	medium-sized	TRBV19	TRBJ2-6	CASSLLMSGANVLTF	TGTGCCAGTAGCCTGCTAATGTCTGGGGCCAACGTCCTGACTTTC
NA	many	TRBV4-1	TRBJ2-7	CASSQDLSGTGIRYEQYF	TGCGCCAGCAGCCAAGATCTTAGCGGGACAGGGATACGCTACGAGCAGTACTTC
TRBD1	many	TRBV5-4	TRBJ1-2	CASSPDRSYYGYTF	TGTGCCAGCAGCCCGGACAGGAGTTACTATGGCTACACCTTC
NA	medium-sized	TRBV5-4	TRBJ1-1	CASSPWGSQNTEAFF	TGTGCCAGCAGCCCGTGGGGCAGCCAGAACACTGAAGCTTTCTTT
TRBD1	many	TRBV19	TRBJ1-6	CASNDRVSYNSPLHF	TGTGCCAGTAACGACAGGGTCTCCTATAATTCACCCCTCCACTTT
NA	many	TRBV14	TRBJ1-2	CASSSTGMALGGYTF	TGTGCCAGCAGCAGCACAGGAATGGCCTTGGGAGGCTACACCTTC
TRBD2	many	TRBV30	TRBJ2-1	CAWSLGLAGGPRQFF	TGTGCCTGGAGTCTTGGACTAGCGGGAGGGCCACGGCAGTTCTTC
NA	many	TRBV5-3	TRBJ2-5	CARRSDPGVETQYF	TGTGCCAGAAGGTCTGACCCGGGGGTGGAGACCCAGTACTTC
NA	many	TRBV6-1	TRBJ1-6	CASSAPGTGWGSPLHF	TGTGCCAGCAGTGCACCCGGTACAGGGTGGGGTTCACCCCTCCACTTT
NA	many	TRBV18	TRBJ1-4	CASSPSGYEKLFF	TGTGCCAGCTCTCCGTCGGGTTATGAAAAACTGTTTTTT
NA	medium-sized	TRBV21-1	TRBJ1-2	CASRNQTQGSDYGYTF	TGTGCCAGCAGGAATCAAACTCAGGGGTCCGACTATGGCTACACCTTC
TRBD2	many	TRBV29-1	TRBJ2-3	CSVELSGGARTDTQYF	TGCAGCGTTGAGCTTAGCGGGGGGGCCCGGACAGATACGCAGTATTTT
NA	many	TRBV4-1	TRBJ2-6	CASSLRGAGANVLTF	TGCGCCAGCAGTCTGAGAGGAGCTGGGGCCAACGTCCTGACTTTC
NA	NA	TRBV11-3	TRBJ1-1	CASSSRAPHGVTEAFF	TGTGCCAGCAGCTCCCGGGCCCCGCACGGGGTCACTGAAGCTTTCTTT
TRBD2	many	TRBV7-9	TRBJ2-1	CASSTTSGPSYNEQFF	TGTGCCAGCAGCACAACTAGCGGCCCTTCCTACAATGAGCAGTTCTTC
NA	few	TRBV18	TRBJ1-4	CASSPAQGATNEKLFF	TGTGCCAGCTCGCCAGCGCAGGGTGCAACTAATGAAAAACTGTTTTTT
NA	many	TRBV4-3	TRBJ1-6	CASSQDSRGSHSPLHF	TGCGCCAGCAGCCAAGATAGCCGGGGGTCGCATTCACCCCTCCACTTT
NA	many	TRBV19	TRBJ2-1	CASSQFEELYEQFF	TGTGCCAGTAGTCAATTCGAGGAATTGTATGAGCAGTTCTTC
NA	many	TRBV19	TRBJ1-1	CASSAPGHPNTEAFF	TGTGCCAGTAGTGCACCGGGACACCCTAACACTGAAGCTTTCTTT
NA	medium-sized	TRBV7-9	TRBJ1-5	CASSLGGQPQHF	TGTGCCAGCAGCTTAGGAGGTCAGCCCCAGCATTTT